The 11 T cell receptor beta chains below all came from one sample that was sequenced in a study of follicular helper T cells after annual influenza vaccination (dated by TCRdb to 2016 to 2017). The sample's time point label, decoded: 2015-2016 season, 7 days after influenza vaccination. Library prep was done by the immunoSEQ multiplex PCR assay. TCRdb re-hosts the immuneACCESS table, in-frame sequences only. Its copies lack some clones; in the studies checked, an unresolved V gene accounts for under half of them, and the cause for the rest is not known. Present in this sample are about 7,200 clones, 75% to 90% of which were seen just once. Roughly 0.49% of the sample is taken by the ten largest. The sequencing here drew on CXCR5- memory CD4+ T cells sorted from blood, taken 7 days after influenza vaccination. Interpreted using the paper, the cell subset or site label stands for: CXCR5- memory CD4 T cells. The receptors stem from an adult who received the influenza vaccine.

V usage is TRBV11-3 and J usage is TRBJ2-1, with D possibly matching TRBD1 (5 bases). Germline lookup yields CDR1 SGHNT and CDR2 YENEEA. The V and J ends lost 5 bases and 0 bases respectively, with 11 bases between them. The CDR3 loop spans 15 amino acids. The CDR3: CASSPPGNSYNEQFF. The DNA of the CDR3 is TGTGCCAGCAGCCCCCCAGGGAACTCCTACAATGAGCAGTTCTTC.

The V and J genes are TRBV6-1 and TRBJ1-2, with 9 bases identical to TRBD1. The germline V gene encodes CDR1 MNHNS and CDR2 SASEGT. The CDR3 length is 13 residues. V trimming: 10 bases; J trimming: 4 bases; junction bases outside the gene matches: 7. CDR3 residues: CATETGGGYGYTF. CDR3 nucleotides: TGTGCCACCGAGACAGGGGGTGGCTATGGCTACACCTTC.

In this sample, this clone turned up once. The chain is built from TRBV6-1 and TRBJ1-1, with D tentatively TRBD1 (5 bases). The CDR3 has 15 amino acids. In germline, CDR1 is MNHNS, CDR2 SASEGT. Trimming left V 1 base short and J 7 bases short, with 16 bases between. CDR3 bases: TGTGCCAGCAGTGAAGTGGTCAGGGCTCGGGGTGAAGCTTTCTTT. It codes for CASSEVVRARGEAFF.

This clone was found a few times. J is TRBJ2-2 and V is TRBV4-1; no definite D call. The V and J ends lost 4 bases and 4 bases respectively, with 13 bases between them. This CDR3 contains 15 residues. Germline loops: CDR1 MGHRA, CDR2 YSYEKL. The CDR3 sequence: CASSLSRQFTGELFF. In nucleotides, the CDR3 is TGCGCCAGCAGCCTCTCCCGGCAATTCACCGGGGAGCTGTTTTTT.

J is TRBJ1-4 and V is TRBV2; no reliable D call. In germline, CDR1 is SNHLY, CDR2 FYNNEI. This CDR3 is built from 13 residues. Trimming took 6 bases from V and 7 from J, leaving 12 bases between them. The DNA for the CDR3 is TGTGCCAGCAGCGCACCTGGCGGTGAAAAACTGTTTTTT. It is translated as CASSAPGGEKLFF.

This clone came up a few times. The rearrangement uses TRBV27 and TRBJ2-2, with D possibly being TRBD1 or TRBD2 (6 bases each). Germline loops: CDR1 MNHEY, CDR2 SMNVEV (reference sequence). The CDR3 length is 16 residues. V lost 3 bases and J 6 bases, leaving 17 bases between the germline ends. For the CDR3, the DNA is TGTGCCAGCAGTTTTTTGGGTCAAGGGGGGTCCGGGGAGCTGTTTTTT. It codes for CASSFLGQGGSGELFF.

This chain connects TRBV7-9 to TRBJ2-5; tentatively, D is TRBD1 (5 bases). Trimming pared 8 bases from V and 1 base from J, leaving 26 bases between. Per germline, CDR1 SEHNR and CDR2 FQNEAQ (reference sequence). The CDR3 totals 18 residues. In DNA form, the CDR3 reads TGTGCCAGCGCTTATAGGGGATCCATCCAGGGATTCCAAGAGACCCAGTACTTC. It specifies CASAYRGSIQGFQETQYF. Together with reference TRBV7-9 and TRBJ2-5, the CDR3 gives the full variable domain: DTGVSQNPRHKITKRGQNVTFRCDPISEHNRLYWYRQTLGQGPEFLTYFQNEAQLEKSRLLSDRFSAERPKGSFSTLEIQRTEQGDSAMYLCASAYRGSIQGFQETQYFGPGTRLLVL.

The rearrangement uses TRBV11-3 and TRBJ2-5; D gene ambiguous. The CDR3 is 11 residues long. Deletions cut 4 bases from V and 5 bases from J, with 5 bases between. Germline CDR1 SGHNT, CDR2 YENEEA. As DNA, the CDR3 is TGTGCCAGCAGCTCGGGTGAGACCCAGTACTTC. This encodes CASSSGETQYF.

The chain employs TRBV7-2 and TRBJ2-7, with D possibly being TRBD2 (5 bases). Germline CDR1 SGHTA, CDR2 FQGNSA. This CDR3 has 14 residues. V was pared by 2 bases and J by 1 base, with 9 bases between. The CDR3 region is CASSLSRGSYEQYF. DNA for the CDR3: TGTGCCAGCAGCTTATCCCGGGGATCCTACGAGCAGTACTTC.

This clone has only a few counts. The genes are TRBV7-2 and TRBJ1-2; possibly TRBD1 for D (5 bases). Germline loops: CDR1 SGHTA, CDR2 FQGNSA. The CDR3 consists of 14 residues. The V gene lost 6 bases and the J gene lost 4 bases, with 15 bases spanning the gap. CDR3 DNA sequence: TGTGCCAGCAGATCTGGACAAACCATCTATGGCTACACCTTC. Amino acids: CASRSGQTIYGYTF.

The V call is TRBV9, the J call TRBJ2-1; TRBD2 matches 7 bases. Germline CDR1 reads SGDLS; CDR2 reads YYNGEE. The length of the CDR3 is 16 residues. Trimming cost V 4 bases and J 0 bases; bases outside gene matches: 7. The CDR3 protein is CASSPRGDLSYNEQFF. The CDR3, as DNA: TGTGCCAGCAGCCCCCGGGGGGATCTCTCCTACAATGAGCAGTTCTTC.